This T cell receptor beta chain was profiled in a study of cytomegalovirus exposure and HLA in healthy donors. Produced via immunoSEQ multiplex PCR; TCRdb's table is partial and in-frame only. The sample gives 100,000 to 150,000 clones, about 96% of which show up once; 1.5% to 2% is in the top ten. The germline gives CDR1 SGDLS, CDR2 YYNGEE. There are 12 residues in the CDR3. V dropped 2 bases and J dropped 9 bases, with 9 bases sitting between them. The chain employs TRBV9 and TRBJ2-1; D not certain. This TCR was recovered from a man between 18 and 35 years old in good health and CMV-seronegative. Sequences were obtained from PBMCs. The CDR3 bases are TGTGCCAGCAGCGTTTCAGTTTCTGAGCAGTTCTTC. Translating gives CASSVSVSEQFF.